These 19 T cell receptor beta chains came from one sample sequenced in a study of human T cells and chemical hapten exposure. TCRdb re-analysed the RACE reads in MiXCR, keeping a single row per CDR3 protein. This sample has about 90,000 distinct CDR3 sequences, with about a tenth found just once. The time point denotes: patch test 3, about 24 weeks after DPC sensitization. Treatment defined: therapeutic diphenylcyclopropenone sensitization with weekly scalp DPC. Sequenced material: whole blood, taken in connection with sensitization to the hapten diphenylcyclopropenone (DPC). Receptor source: a woman aged 30 to 39 with alopecia areata. Some clones in this sample may be carry-over from other donors' samples.

The chain is built from TRBV4-1 and TRBJ2-1; the D is unclear. The CDR3 consists of 16 residues. The V gene's germline CDR1 is MGHRA and CDR2 YSYEKL. V dropped 1 base and J dropped 0 bases, with 10 bases sitting between them. DNA of the CDR3: TGCGCCAGCAGCCAAGGGCGGTTCAGCTCCTACAATGAGCAGTTCTTC. Amino acid sequence: CASSQGRFSSYNEQFF.

The V and J genes are TRBV7-6 and TRBJ2-3; D unresolved. V gave up 5 bases and J gave up 2 bases, with 11 bases separating them. The CDR3 spans 14 residues. From germline, CDR1 is SGHVS and CDR2 FNYEAQ. In nucleotides, the CDR3 is TGTGCCAGCAGCCTGACCGGGTCCACAGATACGCAGTATTTT. This translates into CASSLTGSTDTQYF.

The V gene is TRBV20-1, the J gene TRBJ2-6; D is undetermined. Trimming took off 5 bases at V and 2 bases at J, with 13 bases between the two ends. CDR1 DFQATT and CDR2 SNEGSKA come from the germline V gene (reference sequence). This CDR3 comprises 15 residues. The CDR3 is CSAFDPLPGANVLTF. The CDR3 DNA reads as TGCAGTGCTTTCGACCCGCTGCCTGGGGCCAACGTCCTGACTTTC.

The chain is built from TRBV11-2 and TRBJ2-1, with D tentatively TRBD2 (6 bases). V lost 4 bases, J lost 9 bases, and 13 bases lay in between. Germline-derived CDR1 and CDR2 are SGHAT and FQNNGV. The CDR3 is made up of 13 amino acids. The CDR3 spells CASSSGVEGEQFF. The CDR3 DNA reads as TGTGCCAGCAGCTCGGGAGTCGAAGGTGAGCAGTTCTTC.

The J gene is TRBJ2-7, the V gene TRBV3-1; 8 bases line up with TRBD2. The CDR3 is made up of 16 amino acids. Looked up from germline, CDR1 is LGHDT and CDR2 is YNNKEL (reference sequence). The V and J ends lost 1 base and 7 bases, in that order; junction bases with no gene match: 12. The DNA for the CDR3 is TGTGCCAGCAGCCAAGGTCTTGTCGGGAGGGCCGGAGAGCAGTACTTC. Amino acids: CASSQGLVGRAGEQYF.

There are a few counts of this clonotype. The rearrangement uses TRBV5-1 and TRBJ2-1, with a tentative D call TRBD1 (6 bases). This CDR3 region has 14 residues. Germline-derived CDR1 and CDR2 are SGHRS and YFSETQ. Between the trimmed V and J ends, which lost 2 bases and 7 bases, there was a span of 13 bases. CDR3 nucleotides: TGCGCCAGCAGCTTACAGGGATCGGAGAATGAGCAGTTCTTC. Amino acid sequence: CASSLQGSENEQFF. Based on the CDR3 plus reference TRBV5-1 and TRBJ2-1, the full variable domain is KAGVTQTPRYLIKTRGQQVTLSCSPISGHRSVSWYQQTPGQGLQFLFEYFSETQRNKGNFPGRFSGRQFSNSRSEMNVSTLELGDSALYLCASSLQGSENEQFFGPGTRLTVL.

This clonotype appeared a few times. The chain uses TRBV29-1 and TRBJ1-1, with unresolved D. Trimming took 1 base from V and 3 from J, leaving 15 bases between them. This CDR3 comprises 15 residues. Germline CDR1 is SQVTM and CDR2 is ANQGSEA. The CDR3 reads CSVEAPSQDYTEAFF. The CDR3 nucleotides read TGCAGCGTTGAAGCCCCGTCTCAGGATTACACTGAAGCTTTCTTT.

This clonotype was detected ten times or more. The V and J genes are TRBV11-2 and TRBJ1-4; D is perhaps TRBD1 (6 bases). The ends were cut back, 1 base at V and 1 base at J, with 10 bases in the middle. This CDR3 has 16 residues. The germline gives CDR1 SGHAT, CDR2 FQNNGV. The CDR3 DNA reads as TGTGCCAGCAGCTTAGGTAACAGGGTAACTAATGAAAAACTGTTTTTT. Amino acids: CASSLGNRVTNEKLFF.

This clonotype was found many times. The V and J genes are TRBV6-6 and TRBJ1-1; tentatively, D is TRBD1 (5 bases). Trimming shortened V by 8 bases and J by 8 bases, and 24 bases separated the two germline ends. This CDR3 region has 15 residues. Germline CDR1 reads MNHNY; CDR2 reads SVGAGI (reference sequence). The CDR3 DNA reads TGTGCCAGCGGTGCGGCGGGCAGGGTACAAACCGAAGCTTTCTTT. The encoded protein is CASGAAGRVQTEAFF.

The chain carries TRBV7-9 and TRBJ1-2; D call uncertain. This CDR3 has 12 residues. Germline assignment: CDR1 SEHNR and CDR2 FQNEAQ (reference sequence). V was trimmed by 1 base and J by 7 bases, leaving 7 bases between them. The CDR3 sequence: CASSLEQFGYTF. In DNA form, the CDR3 reads TGTGCCAGCAGCTTAGAACAGTTTGGCTACACCTTC.

This chain joins TRBV28 and TRBJ2-2, with D hard to call. V gave up 4 bases and J gave up 7 bases, with 7 bases separating them. Germline CDR1 is MDHEN and CDR2 is SYDVKM. The CDR3 is made up of 12 amino acids. The CDR3, as DNA: TGTGCCAGCAGTTCTTACAACGGGGAGCTGTTTTTT. Translation gives CASSSYNGELFF.

This clonotype was observed at least ten times. The V call is TRBV7-3, the J call TRBJ2-7, with D possibly TRBD2 on 6 matching bases. Germline-derived CDR1 and CDR2 are SGHTA and FQGTGA. Trimming cost V 5 bases and J 3 bases, with 11 bases left between them. This CDR3 comprises 13 residues. CDR3 nucleotides: TGTGCCAGCAGCCGGGACGGGGGCTACGAGCAGTACTTC. It yields the protein CASSRDGGYEQYF. The whole variable domain, remainder taken from reference TRBV7-3 and TRBJ2-7, is GAGVSQTPSNKVTEKGKYVELRCDPISGHTALYWYRQSLGQGPEFLIYFQGTGAADDSGLPNDRFFAVRPEGSVSTLKIQRTERGDSAVYLCASSRDGGYEQYFGPGTRLTVT.

There are a few counts of this clonotype. The chain carries TRBV5-1 and TRBJ2-4; D gene ambiguous. This CDR3 region has 14 residues. V was clipped by 1 base and J by 7 bases, with 12 bases between them. CDR1 and CDR2 (germline): SGHRS, YFSETQ. The CDR3 protein is CASSLSSVENIQYF. In DNA form, the CDR3 reads TGCGCCAGCAGCTTGAGCTCAGTTGAGAACATTCAGTACTTC.

This clonotype was seen a few times. The rearrangement links TRBV6-6 to TRBJ2-7; D might be TRBD1 (6 bases). Germline CDR1 MNHNY, CDR2 SVGAGI (reference sequence). V lost 8 bases and J 6 bases, leaving 20 bases between the germline ends. The CDR3 covers 14 residues. The CDR3 coding sequence is TGTGCCAGCTACTCATCTCAGGGGCGGGCCGAGCAGTACTTC. Translated: CASYSSQGRAEQYF.

This clonotype was seen a few times. V gene TRBV9 combines with J gene TRBJ2-2, with D tentatively TRBD2 (6 bases). CDR1 and CDR2 (germline): SGDLS, YYNGEE. V dropped 5 bases and J dropped 1 base, with 12 bases sitting between them. CDR3 length: 15 amino acids. The CDR3 DNA reads TGTGCCAGCAGTTACACGGGACTGAACACCGGGGAGCTGTTTTTT. This gives the protein CASSYTGLNTGELFF.

The rearrangement uses TRBV10-3 and TRBJ2-5; unclear D gene. This CDR3 has 12 residues. V was clipped by 8 bases and J by 4 bases, with 11 bases between them. Germline CDR1 ENHRY, CDR2 SYGVKD. The CDR3 loop reads CAIGPNGETQYF. CDR3 bases: TGTGCCATCGGGCCGAACGGAGAGACCCAGTACTTC.

This clonotype was observed a handful of times. The chain recombines TRBV6-6 with TRBJ2-6, with D perhaps matching TRBD2 (5 bases). The CDR3 runs to 15 residues. CDR1 and CDR2 (germline): MNHNY, SVGAGI (reference sequence). Trimming removed 6 bases from V and 2 bases from J, with 11 bases in between. CDR3 sequence reads: CASSHGLTGANVLTF. DNA for the CDR3: TGTGCCAGCAGCCATGGACTGACTGGGGCCAACGTCCTGACTTTC.

This clonotype was detected ten times or more. The chain combines TRBV28 with TRBJ1-2, with D possibly matching TRBD1 (5 bases). V lost 6 bases and J lost 0, with 8 bases in between. This CDR3 has 13 residues. Germline values: CDR1 MDHEN, CDR2 SYDVKM. The chain's CDR3 is CASSRQSNYGYTF. Written as DNA, the CDR3 is TGTGCCAGCAGCCGACAGTCTAACTATGGCTACACCTTC.

This clonotype has a count of ten or more. V usage is TRBV5-5 and J usage is TRBJ2-7, with D possibly called TRBD1 or TRBD2 (7 bases each). Germline CDR1 reads SGHKS; CDR2 reads YYEKEE (reference sequence). Trimming stripped 4 bases from V and 1 base from J, with 15 bases between. The CDR3 is 15 residues long. The CDR3 DNA sequence: TGTGCCAGCAGCCTGGGGGGGACAGCTTCCTACGAGCAGTACGTC. Its translation is CASSLGGTASYEQYV.